This T cell receptor (beta chain) was recovered during a study of cytomegalovirus exposure and HLA in healthy donors. Turning to the study itself: Of all 400 or so donors who were genotyped, roughly 81% belonged to the Caucasian-associated ancestry cluster.

Germline values: CDR1 ENHRY, CDR2 SYGVKD. The CDR3 extends over 13 amino acids. Both 60 Vbeta primers and 13 Jbeta primers went into the PCR. Sequencing used immunoSEQ multiplex PCR; TCRdb keeps in-frame clones, though not all of them. In the table there are over 100,000 clones, about four fifths of which are singletons. Points on this clone: Its antigen is not known. An end of the junction does not agree with germline; a read error may underlie this. The sample holds other DNA sequences that translate to the same CDR3.

Samples came from healthy bone marrow donors. Study conclusions and caveats: Most TCR beta V segments were productive about 87% or about 30% of the time in an earlier analysis. The authors later found most CMV-associated TCR beta chains appeared HLA-restricted.

The V gene is TRBV10-3, the J gene TRBJ1-1; maybe TRBD1 (5 bases). The sequencing sample was made of PBMCs. This sequence was found in a young man in good health and CMV-seropositive. CDR3: CAISAQGNTEAFF. The CDR3 DNA sequence: TGTGCCATCAGCGCTCAGGGTAACACTGAGGCTTTCTTT.